The rows below give T cell receptor beta chains drawn from one sample of a study of cytomegalovirus exposure and HLA in healthy donors. The protocol was immunoSEQ multiplex PCR, while the TCRdb copy is restricted to in-frame clones and leaves out a portion. The sample yields roughly 150,000 clones, 82% seen once. The specimen sequenced was PBMCs. These TCRs come from a man aged 25 to 40 in good health and CMV-seropositive. Both conserved end residues are part of each CDR3. Fields, in order: J gene, clone size, V gene, D gene, CDR3 protein, CDR3 DNA. The D gene is left open where the match is weak. Part of the rows lack a size; the others show once, few, many or a class for expanded clones.

TRBJ2-3 | NA | TRBV5-1 | NA | CASSFGQGSTDTQYF | TGCGCCAGCAGCTTTGGGCAGGGCAGTACAGATACGCAGTATTTT
TRBJ1-1 | NA | TRBV18 | TRBD1 | CASSLGQGGNTEAFF | TGTGCCAGCTCACTCGGACAGGGTGGCAACACTGAAGCTTTCTTT
TRBJ2-3 | once | TRBV9 | NA | CASSVLGRGLTDTQYF | TGTGCCAGCAGCGTACTAGGGCGGGGTCTCACAGATACGCAGTATTTT
TRBJ2-1 | NA | TRBV2 | TRBD2 | CASTENQREFRPEFF | TGTGCCAGCACTGAGAACCAGCGGGAGTTTCGTCCGGAGTTCTTC
TRBJ2-2 | NA | TRBV25-1 | TRBD2 | CASSAGGWGTGELFF | TGTGCCAGCAGTGCGGGGGGTTGGGGCACCGGGGAGCTGTTTTTT
TRBJ2-5 | once | TRBV27 | TRBD1 | CASREGAGETQYF | TGTGCCAGCAGAGAGGGGGCGGGAGAGACCCAGTACTTC
TRBJ2-7 | NA | TRBV19 | TRBD2 | CASSPTSGRNEQYF | TGTGCCAGTAGCCCGACTAGCGGGAGGAACGAGCAGTACTTC
TRBJ2-1 | NA | TRBV7-9 | NA | CASSFSETFSPFF | TGTGCCAGCAGCTTCTCCGAGACATTCAGCCCGTTCTTC
TRBJ1-1 | NA | TRBV5-1 | NA | CASSLRERNTEAFF | TGCGCCAGCAGCCTGCGTGAGAGGAACACTGAAGCTTTCTTT
TRBJ2-5 | NA | TRBV5-1 | TRBD1 | CANSLAFQGASETQYF | TGCGCCAACAGCTTGGCGTTCCAGGGGGCTTCAGAGACCCAGTACTTC
TRBJ1-1 | NA | TRBV7-3 | NA | CASSSQGNTEAFF | TGTGCCAGCAGCTCCCAGGGGAACACTGAAGCTTTCTTT
TRBJ1-2 | NA | TRBV18 | TRBD1 | CASSPRALLQGSFGYTF | TGTGCCAGCTCACCACGGGCTCTCCTACAGGGGAGTTTCGGCTACACCTTC
TRBJ2-7 | once | TRBV18 | TRBD1 | CASSRDRGPYEQYF | TGTGCCAGCTCACGGGACAGGGGGCCCTACGAGCAGTACTTC
TRBJ2-3 | few | TRBV2 | NA | CASSESQGGGADTQYF | TGTGCCAGCAGTGAATCTCAAGGGGGGGGAGCAGATACGCAGTATTTT
TRBJ2-7 | NA | TRBV19 | TRBD1 | CASSIMTGPTYEQYF | TGTGCCAGTAGTATAATGACAGGGCCTACCTACGAGCAGTACTTC
TRBJ2-2 | NA | TRBV6-5 | TRBD1 | CASSSQGERELFF | TGTGCCAGCAGTAGCCAGGGGGAGCGGGAGCTGTTTTTT
TRBJ2-6 | NA | TRBV18 | NA | CASSSTGSGANVLTF | TGTGCCAGCTCCTCGACAGGTTCTGGGGCCAACGTCCTGACTTTC
TRBJ2-7 | NA | TRBV7-8 | NA | CASSLIKSASSYEQYF | TGTGCCAGCAGCTTAATTAAGAGCGCGAGCTCCTACGAGCAGTACTTC
TRBJ2-7 | NA | TRBV10-3 | TRBD2 | CAISESTSVLYEQYF | TGTGCCATCAGTGAGTCGACTAGCGTCTTATACGAGCAGTACTTC
TRBJ1-1 | NA | TRBV18 | NA | CASSPGSQINTEAFF | TGTGCCAGCTCACCGGGCTCACAAATAAACACTGAAGCTTTCTTT
TRBJ2-1 | NA | TRBV18 | NA | CASLTPLNYNEQFF | TGTGCCAGCTTGACACCCTTGAATTACAATGAGCAGTTCTTC
TRBJ1-1 | NA | TRBV5-1 | NA | CASSLTRTDLEAFF | TGCGCCAGCAGCTTGACTAGGACCGACTTAGAAGCTTTCTTT
TRBJ2-7 | NA | TRBV7-9 | NA | CASSLLGGRAYEQYF | TGTGCCAGCAGCTTATTAGGAGGCCGGGCCTACGAGCAGTACTTC
TRBJ1-1 | NA | TRBV25-1 | NA | CASSEYGGSEAFF | TGTGCCAGCAGTGAATATGGGGGGTCTGAAGCTTTCTTT
TRBJ2-1 | NA | TRBV6-1 | NA | CASRDGIRTYNEQFF | TGTGCCAGCAGGGACGGGATAAGGACCTACAATGAGCAGTTCTTC
TRBJ1-2 | NA | TRBV2 | TRBD1 | CASSLQGAIGYTF | TGTGCCAGCAGCCTACAGGGGGCTATTGGCTACACCTTC
TRBJ1-1 | NA | TRBV6-1 | NA | CASITDRWNTEAFF | TGTGCCAGCATTACAGACAGGTGGAACACTGAAGCTTTCTTT
TRBJ2-5 | NA | TRBV5-4 | NA | CASSLAGIETQYF | TGTGCCAGCAGCTTGGCAGGGATTGAGACCCAGTACTTC
TRBJ1-4 | NA | TRBV6-5 | TRBD1 | CASRPGGATNEKLFF | TGTGCCAGCAGGCCAGGGGGAGCAACTAATGAAAAACTGTTTTTT
TRBJ1-2 | NA | TRBV5-4 | TRBD1 | CASSHDRGPGYTF | TGTGCCAGCAGCCACGACAGGGGGCCGGGCTACACCTTC
TRBJ1-4 | NA | TRBV4-3 | NA | CASSQGSGFEKLFF | TGCGCCAGCAGCCAAGGCTCCGGGTTTGAAAAACTGTTTTTT
TRBJ2-7 | NA | TRBV10-3 | TRBD2 | CAISKGLAETYEQYF | TGTGCCATCAGTAAAGGACTAGCGGAGACCTACGAGCAGTACTTC
TRBJ1-5 | NA | TRBV6-5 | NA | CASSDSRNQPQHF | TGTGCCAGCAGTGACAGTCGTAATCAGCCCCAGCATTTT
TRBJ2-3 | NA | TRBV7-2 | TRBD2 | CASSSAGGGTDTQYF | TGTGCCAGCAGCTCCGCGGGAGGGGGCACAGATACGCAGTATTTT
TRBJ2-3 | NA | TRBV9 | NA | CASSFADTQYF | TGTGCCAGCAGTTTCGCAGATACGCAGTATTTT
TRBJ2-3 | few | TRBV4-3 | TRBD1 | CASSQGLGQGARDTQYF | TGCGCCAGCAGCCAAGGGTTGGGGCAGGGGGCGCGAGATACGCAGTATTTT
TRBJ2-1 | NA | TRBV2 | NA | CASRAGFYQDNEQFF | TGTGCCAGCAGGGCGGGGTTCTACCAAGACAATGAGCAGTTCTTC
TRBJ2-1 | NA | TRBV29-1 | NA | CSVGSSYNEQFF | TGCAGCGTTGGATCCAGCTACAATGAGCAGTTCTTC
TRBJ2-7 | NA | TRBV5-1 | NA | CASSLTGNFYEQYF | TGCGCCAGCAGCTTAACAGGGAACTTCTACGAGCAGTACTTC
TRBJ1-5 | NA | TRBV9 | NA | CASSVGGERNQPQHF | TGTGCCAGCAGCGTAGGCGGGGAGCGCAATCAGCCCCAGCATTTT
TRBJ2-7 | NA | TRBV6-6 | TRBD2 | CASKTSGAFYEQYF | TGTGCCAGCAAGACTAGCGGGGCCTTCTACGAGCAGTACTTC
TRBJ2-1 | NA | TRBV6-5 | TRBD1 | CASSLGTGLGNEQFF | TGTGCCAGCAGTTTAGGGACAGGCCTGGGGAATGAGCAGTTCTTC
TRBJ1-1 | NA | TRBV5-4 | NA | CASSYRGTEAFF | TGTGCCAGCAGCTACCGAGGAACTGAAGCTTTCTTT
TRBJ2-7 | few | TRBV10-2 | TRBD2 | CASSALAGGALEQYF | TGCGCCAGCAGTGCTTTAGCGGGAGGGGCACTCGAGCAGTACTTC
TRBJ1-2 | NA | TRBV7-3 | NA | CASSLTAGPADYGYTF | TGTGCCAGCAGCTTAACGGCAGGGCCGGCGGACTATGGCTACACCTTC
TRBJ1-1 | NA | TRBV10-2 | TRBD1 | CASTQGEQPAFF | TGCGCCAGCACTCAGGGGGAACAGCCGGCTTTCTTT
TRBJ1-2 | NA | TRBV9 | NA | CASSSGGHGYTF | TGTGCCAGCAGCTCGGGGGGGCATGGCTACACCTTC
TRBJ2-5 | once | TRBV5-8 | TRBD1 | CASSQGQGNQKETQYF | TGTGCCAGCAGCCAGGGACAGGGGAACCAGAAAGAGACCCAGTACTTC
TRBJ1-5 | NA | TRBV18 | NA | CASSPATDQPQHF | TGTGCCAGCTCACCTGCTACGGATCAGCCCCAGCATTTT
TRBJ1-2 | few | TRBV2 | NA | CASSPRGSTVYGYTF | TGTGCCAGCAGTCCTCGAGGGTCCACCGTCTATGGCTACACCTTC